The table lists the clone carrying this TCR beta chain with many counts. Its target is not known. The data stem from a study of response to subunit inactivated influenza vaccine. TCRdb re-derived calls from the RT-PCR reads in MiXCR, one entry per CDR3 protein. The sample has just under 550,000 distinct CDR3 sequences; under 30% are singletons. Findings and limits, study-wide: Each seasonal influenza vaccination, the authors suggested, recruits few new T cells.

The CDR3 has 13 residues. The germline V and J ends were trimmed by 8 bases and 2 bases, with 9 bases remaining between them. The same data also contributed to another study, on T cells expressing NK-cell markers. That study reports: Template switching by 5'RACE with UMIs generated the TCR beta cDNA. One of the eight sequenced donors was seronegative, whereas the other seven were HCMV-seropositive. What restricted sorting to alpha-beta TCR T cells in several experiments was an anti-gamma-delta TCR antibody. A few donors' CD3+CD56-NKG2C+ cells were dominated by the same clonotypes.

Material: CD4+ T cells sorted from PBMCs, obtained approximately 13 days after vaccination. V and J are TRBV12-3 or TRBV12-4 and TRBJ1-4; perhaps TRBD1 as D (6 bases). The TCR sequence derives from a man between 50 and 59 years old who received an inactivated influenza vaccine. The CDR3 coding sequence is TGTGCCAGCGATGACAGGACTAATGAAAAACTGTTTTTT. Translation: CASDDRTNEKLFF.